Shown below are 8 T cell receptor beta chains from a single sample sequenced in a study of T cell repertoires in cytomegalovirus infection. TCRdb called the reads again in MiXCR, with one record for every CDR3 protein. The data contain some 300,000 distinct CDR3 sequences, about a tenth of them singletons. The sample comprised PBMCs. All receptors derive from a human donor in good health (CMV status not recorded). Some clones in this sample may be carry-over from other donors' samples.

This chain connects TRBV5-1 to TRBJ2-1, with 8 bases lining up with TRBD1. With V trimmed by 5 bases and J by 5 bases, 9 bases remained unmatched. Per germline, CDR1 SGHRS and CDR2 YFSETQ. The CDR3 has 15 amino acids. The CDR3 loop reads CASSADREMDNEQFF. The CDR3 DNA sequence: TGCGCCAGCAGTGCGGACAGGGAAATGGACAATGAGCAGTTCTTC. Full variable domain (missing parts from reference TRBV5-1 and TRBJ2-1): KAGVTQTPRYLIKTRGQQVTLSCSPISGHRSVSWYQQTPGQGLQFLFEYFSETQRNKGNFPGRFSGRQFSNSRSEMNVSTLELGDSALYLCASSADREMDNEQFFGPGTRLTVL.

This clonotype was detected many times. The chain is built from TRBV28 and TRBJ1-2, with D maybe TRBD1 (5 bases). Trimming removed 5 bases at V and 4 bases at J, with 17 bases between. The germline V gene has CDR1 MDHEN and CDR2 SYDVKM. This CDR3 is built from 15 residues. The CDR3 here is CASSLMTERFYGYTF. CDR3 coding DNA: TGTGCCAGCAGTCTGATGACAGAACGATTCTATGGCTACACCTTC.

Ten or more counts support this clonotype. V is TRBV12-3 or TRBV12-4 and J is TRBJ2-3; D might be TRBD2 (5 bases). This CDR3 comprises 14 residues. The V end was cut by 7 bases, the J end by 2 bases, with 13 bases between. The chain's CDR3 is CASTDFRDTDTQYF. The CDR3 bases are TGTGCCAGCACTGATTTTCGGGACACAGATACGCAGTATTTT.

About this clonotype itself: A read error may be the cause here, since a much bigger clone is one base away. This sequence joins TRBV10-3 and TRBJ1-5, with unresolved D. Germline V gives CDR1 ENHRY, CDR2 SYGVKD. V lost 4 bases and J lost 5, with 9 bases in between. This CDR3 has 13 amino acids. The CDR3 protein is CAISVQSDQPQHF. CDR3 DNA sequence: TGTGCCATCAGTGTGCAGTCTGATCAGCCCCAGCATTTT.

The chain carries TRBV9 and TRBJ2-3; TRBD1 agrees at 10 bases. Germline V lookup: CDR1 SGDLS, CDR2 YYNGEE. The J segment lost 2 bases and the V segment lost 4 bases, leaving 16 bases of the junction unmatched. The CDR3 is made up of 19 amino acids. The CDR3 DNA reads as TGTGCCAGCAGCCCAAATATCCCGCTAAGACAGGGGGCCACAGATACGCAGTATTTT. Protein: CASSPNIPLRQGATDTQYF.

This clonotype was counted many times. This chain links TRBV28 with TRBJ1-6; 7 bases are a match to TRBD1. The J segment lost 7 bases and the V segment lost 5 bases, leaving 5 bases of the junction unmatched. Germline lookup yields CDR1 MDHEN and CDR2 SYDVKM. The CDR3 is 14 amino acids. In DNA form, the CDR3 reads TGTGCCAGCAGTCCCTACAGGGGAAATTCACCCCTCCACTTT. It yields the protein CASSPYRGNSPLHF.

This clonotype showed up many times. This chain connects TRBV18 to TRBJ2-1, with 13 bases matching TRBD2. Germline CDR1 KGHSH, CDR2 LQKENI. The CDR3 spans 18 residues. V lost 6 bases to trimming and J lost 1 base; unmatched junction nucleotides: 9. The CDR3 DNA is TGTGCCAGCTCCGACCGGACTAGCGGGGGCTCATCCTACAATGAGCAGTTCTTC. Its protein product is CASSDRTSGGSSYNEQFF.

This clonotype has ten or more counts. J is TRBJ1-1 and V is TRBV7-9, with D tentatively TRBD1 (6 bases). Trimming stripped 5 bases from V and 4 bases from J, with 14 bases between. This CDR3 has 14 amino acids. Germline values: CDR1 SEHNR, CDR2 FQNEAQ (reference sequence). The CDR3 is CASSLEGGGTEAFF. The CDR3 nucleotides are TGTGCCAGCAGCCTAGAGGGGGGAGGCACTGAAGCTTTCTTT.